This T cell receptor (beta chain) was found in a study of tumor and adjacent non-tumor tissue in lung cancer. The template was RNA from unsorted bulk tissue. V was clipped by 0 bases and J by 13 bases, with 25 bases between them. Germline CDR1 reads LGHNA; CDR2 reads YSLEER. This CDR3 region has 17 residues. TCRbeta libraries were built with three rounds of nested PCR, modified from ARM-PCR. Each CDR3 protein is one row after TCRdb ran MiXCR on the multiplex PCR reads. The sample lists over 85,000 distinct CDR3 sequences; approximately 87% were seen once. Sample: lung tumor tissue. This chain joins TRBV4-3 and TRBJ2-1; unclear D gene. This receptor was taken from a man between 65 and 80 years old with non-small cell lung cancer. The CDR3 region is CASSQDPAVAEYNYQFF. DNA of the CDR3: TGCGCCAGCAGCCAAGACCCAGCTGTAGCTGAATACAATTATCAGTTCTTC.